This TCR beta chain was identified during a study of identical twins (dated by TCRdb to the mid-2010s). About the study as a whole: To test whether fetal clonotypes persist, this study deep-sequenced TCR alpha and beta repertoires from monozygotic twins, from unrelated adults of various ages, and from cord blood. Replicate twin experiments were performed at different times using different library preparation protocols to rule out contamination.

All donors were healthy Caucasians. Three pairs of female monozygotic twins, all aged about 18 to 29 years, were included in the twin cohort. Positive isolation kits from Invitrogen were used to isolate CD4+ and CD8+ T cell populations. With respect to this clonotype: No cognate antigen has been identified for it. No qualities accompany the bases; no much larger clone lies one base away.

The library relied on 5' RACE. Sequencing used an Illumina HiSeq 2000. Template switching added a universal primer binding site, and the final cDNA carried a unique molecular identifier that allowed TCR cDNA molecules to be counted accurately. First-strand cDNA for TCR alpha and beta chains was synthesized from specific primers in the conserved constant-segment region. To control for contamination, each cDNA library was double barcoded with a SMART-Mk sample barcode plus Illumina barcodes. TruSeq adapter sequences along with Illumina sample barcodes were introduced in two successive PCR steps. The TCR alpha and beta cDNA libraries were sequenced on the Illumina HiSeq platform using custom primers. Turning to the authors' computational methods: Unique molecular identifiers were extracted from raw reads with MiGEC, and CDR3 positions were determined with MiXCR. Recombination models were inferred per individual with the repgenHMM and IGoR tools using an EM algorithm. Shared clonotype analysis was performed with the tcR package in R, normalizing sharing by the product of cloneset sizes. To study raw recombination free of thymic and clonal selection effects, out-of-frame nonproductive sequences were analyzed. TCRdb passed the public sequencing reads through fastp at Q25 and MiXCR, retaining productive beta sequences. A single entry per CDR3 protein holds the most common genes and DNA from its merged rows. These V and J calls derive from TCRdb rather than the authors' analysis. This sample is represented by approximately 490,000 distinct CDR3 sequences; around 20% of them were singletons. Of the sample, approximately 0.49% falls within the top ten clones.

What the authors observed across the whole study: Compared with coincidental sharing between unrelated individuals, an excess of low generation-probability sequences was observed among out-of-frame TCR alpha sequences shared between twins. Fewer insertions were carried by abundant cord blood beta clonotypes, a similar but weaker trend appeared in young adult naive repertoires, and no such trend appeared in memory repertoires. Conclusions relied on cross-sectional statistical analysis, since the same donors could not be followed over many years. Excess twin sharing in beta out-of-frame sequences was weaker because fewer shared sequences lowered the signal-to-noise ratio. In monozygotic twins, out-of-frame TCR alpha sharing was systematically underestimated by recombination models, although the models agreed with sharing between unrelated individuals. Invariant T cells such as MAIT and iNKT could partly confound zero-insertion analyses, although diverse VJ usage argued against such confounding for most clonotypes.

Its CDR3 holds 15 amino acids, cysteine through phenylalanine. The CDR3 DNA has 45 bases and is translated from base 1. CDR1 SGHRS and CDR2 YFSETQ were looked up in the germline V gene. Unmatched junction bases come to 7, with V trimmed by 0 bases and J by 7 bases. The sample was also reused in another study, on yellow fever vaccine responses in identical twins. The second publication reports: According to the authors, the vaccine-induced T cell response in identical twins seemed to be partly convergent and partly specific to each individual. Focusing on identical twins, the study followed the T cell clones that responded to the vaccine, and did so with precision.

The rearrangement joined TRBV5-1 to TRBJ2-1; 7 junctional bases match TRBD1. This receptor was obtained from a young woman in good health. Material: CD4+ T cells sorted from blood. The CDR3 corresponds to CASSLGQGMWNEQFF. The sequenced DNA is TGCGCCAGCAGCTTGGGACAGGGTATGTGGAATGAGCAGTTCTTC.